This passage covers 5 T cell receptor beta chains from one sample sequenced in a study of blood T cell repertoires in COVID-19. Some clones are missing from TCRdb's copy, which holds only in-frame ones; the method was immunoSEQ multiplex PCR. The sample holds around 500,000 clones, approximately 90% seen once. The specimen sequenced was PBMCs or T cells enriched from blood (not recorded which). These receptors all stem from a woman aged 35 to 49 who had recovered from COVID-19.

The chain combines TRBV6-5 with TRBJ2-7; TRBD1 aligns across 7 bases. Germline V gene data show CDR1 as MNHEY and CDR2 as SVGAGI. J lost 2 bases, V lost 2 bases, and 3 bases had no gene match. This CDR3 has 14 residues. The CDR3 DNA is TGTGCCAGCAGTTACAGGGGGCAGGCCTACGAGCAGTACTTC. Residues: CASSYRGQAYEQYF.

This clone was counted a few times. The rearrangement links TRBV5-5 to TRBJ2-5; TRBD1 aligns across 7 bases. There are 13 residues in the CDR3. The junction had 3 bases not matched to a gene; V was cut back by 4 bases and J by 3 bases. Germline V gene sequence: CDR1 SGHKS, CDR2 YYEKEE (reference sequence). The CDR3 DNA reads TGTGCCAGCAGCCGTACAGGGGAAGAGACCCAGTACTTC. Its protein is CASSRTGEETQYF.

This clone was detected only once. The chain joins TRBV5-4 to TRBJ2-7; 10 nucleotides agree with TRBD1. CDR3 length: 15 residues. V gave up 4 bases and J gave up 2 bases; unmatched junction bases: 6. Germline V gives CDR1 SGHNT, CDR2 YYREEE (reference sequence). The CDR3 DNA is TGTGCCAGCAGCAGGGGACAGGGGAGTACCTACGAGCAGTACTTC. It is translated as CASSRGQGSTYEQYF.

DNA of the CDR3: TGTGCCAGCAGCTCAGTTACCGGGACAGGGACCTACGAGCAGTACTTC. Its translation is CASSSVTGTGTYEQYF. This chain uses TRBV7-6 with TRBJ2-7, with 9 bases fitting TRBD1. J lost 2 bases, V lost 4 bases, and 9 bases had no gene match. The CDR3 is made up of 16 amino acids. CDR1 is SGHVS, CDR2 FNYEAQ, per germline. Based on the CDR3 plus reference TRBV7-6 and TRBJ2-7, the full variable domain is GAGVSQSPRYKVTKRGQDVALRCDPISGHVSLYWYRQALGQGPEFLTYFNYEAQQDKSGLPNDRFSAERPEGSISTLTIQRTEQRDSAMYRCASSSVTGTGTYEQYFGPGTRLTVT.

The chain couples TRBV29-1 to TRBJ1-2, with 9 bases matching TRBD1. Per the germline V gene, CDR1 is SQVTM and CDR2 is ANQGSEA. V was pared by 6 bases and J by 3 bases, with 5 bases of the junction left unmatched. The CDR3 covers 13 residues. CDR3 bases: TGCAGCGTAACAGGGGGCGCCGACTATGGCTACACCTTC. It is translated as CSVTGGADYGYTF.